These 22 T cell receptor beta chains were all obtained from the same sample, sequenced in a study of siplizumab effects on memory and regulatory T cells. Method: immunoSEQ multiplex PCR; TCRdb's copy keeps in-frame clones and lacks some. The top ten clones hold more than 0.95% of a sample with more than 85,000 clones, about 94% of them seen once. The material sequenced was CD4+ T cells sorted from blood. These TCRs come from a human donor in good health.

V is TRBV5-5 and J is TRBJ2-3, with D hard to call. Germline lookup yields CDR1 SGHKS and CDR2 YYEKEE (reference sequence). Between the trimmed V and J ends, which lost 0 bases and 0 bases, there was a span of 11 bases. This CDR3 spans 16 amino acids. Here the CDR3 reads CASSLGVPPSTDTQYF. The CDR3 DNA sequence: TGTGCCAGCAGCTTGGGGGTACCCCCTAGCACAGATACGCAGTATTTT.

V gene TRBV7-2 combines with J gene TRBJ2-3, with D uncertain. The CDR3 loop spans 12 amino acids. V was pared by 5 bases and J by 0 bases, with 3 bases between. CDR1 SGHTA and CDR2 FQGNSA come from the germline V gene. The CDR3 reads CASSASTDTQYF. The CDR3 nucleotides are TGTGCCAGCAGCGCCAGCACAGATACGCAGTATTTT.

The genes are TRBV27 and TRBJ1-2, with D unresolved. The CDR3 is made up of 14 amino acids. The V gene lost 4 bases and the J gene lost 4 bases, with 13 bases spanning the gap. Germline V gene sequence: CDR1 MNHEY, CDR2 SMNVEV (reference sequence). The DNA of the CDR3 is TGTGCCAGCAGTTCACGACCGGGCCTCTATGGCTACACCTTC. Its protein product is CASSSRPGLYGYTF.

This sequence joins TRBV7-6 and TRBJ1-5; possible D gene TRBD1, 5 bases. V was trimmed by 3 bases and J by 6 bases, leaving 18 bases between them. The germline V gene encodes CDR1 SGHVS and CDR2 FNYEAQ. The CDR3 extends over 16 amino acids. CDR3 in amino acids: CASSLGRTRSTQPQHF. For the CDR3, the DNA is TGTGCCAGCAGCTTGGGAAGGACAAGGTCGACTCAGCCCCAGCATTTT. The complete variable domain, with remaining parts taken from reference TRBV7-6 and TRBJ1-5, reads GAGVSQSPRYKVTKRGQDVALRCDPISGHVSLYWYRQALGQGPEFLTYFNYEAQQDKSGLPNDRFSAERPEGSISTLTIQRTEQRDSAMYRCASSLGRTRSTQPQHFGDGTRLSIL.

This chain links TRBV27 with TRBJ1-4; D unresolved. Trimming pared 6 bases from V and 6 bases from J, leaving 14 bases between. The CDR3 loop spans 14 amino acids. Germline CDR1 and CDR2: MNHEY and SMNVEV (reference sequence). This chain's CDR3 is CASSHGLLDEKLFF. DNA of the CDR3: TGTGCCAGCAGCCACGGGTTACTAGATGAAAAACTGTTTTTT.

This clone was seen once. Other DNA sequences in the sample encode the same CDR3. The J gene is TRBJ2-2, the V gene TRBV5-4; D unclear. The CDR3 runs 13 residues. V was cut by 0 bases and J by 4 bases, with 4 bases left in between. Per germline, CDR1 SGHNT and CDR2 YYREEE (reference sequence). For the CDR3, the DNA is TGTGCCAGCAGCTTGGTTGGCACCGGGGAGCTGTTTTTT. Translated, it gives CASSLVGTGELFF.

The genes are TRBV5-1 and TRBJ2-1; D may be TRBD1 or TRBD2 (5 bases each). The CDR3 contains 18 residues. Germline CDR1 and CDR2: SGHRS and YFSETQ. Trimming took 5 bases from V and 0 from J, leaving 21 bases between them. CDR3 coding DNA: TGCGCCAGCAGTCCGGGGCGCCCGTCCTCGAGCTCCTACAATGAGCAGTTCTTC. Residues: CASSPGRPSSSSYNEQFF.

This clone was seen a single time. The V gene is TRBV5-6, the J gene TRBJ1-2; D not certain. The germline CDR1 and CDR2 sequences are SGHDT and YYEEEE. The CDR3 is 13 residues long. The V end was cut by 4 bases, the J end by 8 bases, with 15 bases between. CDR3 sequence: CASSPMEGTGYTF. DNA for the CDR3: TGTGCCAGCAGCCCGATGGAGGGAACAGGCTACACCTTC.

The V call is TRBV28, the J call TRBJ1-4, with D maybe TRBD1 (5 bases). CDR3 size: 15 residues. The V end lost 10 bases, the J end lost 3 bases, and 18 bases lay between the germline ends. In germline, CDR1 is MDHEN, CDR2 SYDVKM. The CDR3 here is CATKMRGPANEKLFF. In DNA form, the CDR3 reads TGTGCCACCAAAATGAGGGGTCCGGCTAATGAAAAACTGTTTTTT. Drawing the rest from reference TRBV28 and TRBJ1-4, the complete variable domain is DVKVTQSSRYLVKRTGEKVFLECVQDMDHENMFWYRQDPGLGLRLIYFSYDVKMKEKGDIPEGYSVSREKKERFSLILESASTNQTSMYLCATKMRGPANEKLFFGSGTQLSVL.

This clone was picked up a small number of times. The rearrangement links TRBV11-2 to TRBJ2-1; unclear D gene. V was cut by 0 bases and J by 10 bases, with 13 bases left in between. The CDR3 is 14 amino acids. The V gene's germline CDR1 is SGHAT and CDR2 FQNNGV. The CDR3 protein is CASSLERVAPEQFF. DNA of the CDR3: TGTGCCAGCAGCTTAGAGAGAGTGGCTCCCGAGCAGTTCTTC.

CDR3: CASSVGTVSNEQFF. CDR3 coding DNA: TGTGCCAGCAGCGTGGGGACAGTAAGCAATGAGCAGTTCTTC. This sequence joins TRBV7-9 and TRBJ2-1; 7 bases fit TRBD1. J lost 6 bases, V lost 5 bases, and 7 bases had no gene match. In germline, CDR1 is SEHNR, CDR2 FQNEAQ (reference sequence). CDR3 length: 14 amino acids.

CDR3 sequence: CASSSRVRETQYF. Written as DNA, the CDR3 is TGTGCCAGCAGCTCCAGGGTCAGAGAGACCCAGTACTTC. This chain links TRBV5-4 with TRBJ2-5; possible D gene TRBD1, 5 bases. The ends were cut back, 3 bases at V and 4 bases at J, with 10 bases in the middle. Germline CDR1 and CDR2: SGHNT and YYREEE (reference sequence). The CDR3 consists of 13 residues. Variable domain in full (rest from reference TRBV5-4 and TRBJ2-5): ETGVTQSPTHLIKTRGQQVTLRCSSQSGHNTVSWYQQALGQGPQFIFQYYREEENGRGNFPPRFSGLQFPNYSSELNVNALELDDSALYLCASSSRVRETQYFGPGTRLLVL.

The CDR3 reads CASSLSALSGGYGYTF. The CDR3 DNA reads as TGTGCCAGCAGTTTATCCGCCCTCTCAGGGGGCTATGGCTACACCTTC. The gene calls are TRBV28 and TRBJ1-2; 7 bases line up with TRBD1. This CDR3 region has 16 residues. V shed 1 base, J shed 4 bases, and the junction held 9 bases outside the gene matches. Germline-derived CDR1 and CDR2 are MDHEN and SYDVKM.

This clone has only a few counts. The chain uses TRBV5-4 and TRBJ2-1, with 12 nucleotides matching TRBD2. The length of the CDR3 is 14 residues. Germline lookup yields CDR1 SGHNT and CDR2 YYREEE (reference sequence). V shed 1 base and J 9 bases; nucleotides not matched to a gene: 2. CDR3 in amino acids: CASSLRLAGVEQFF. In nucleotides, the CDR3 is TGTGCCAGCAGCTTGAGACTAGCGGGAGTTGAGCAGTTCTTC.

This clone appeared once. The rearrangement joins TRBV9 to TRBJ2-2; 16 bases fit TRBD2. This CDR3 region has 18 residues. In germline, CDR1 is SGDLS, CDR2 YYNGEE. V shed 2 bases, J shed 8 bases, and the junction held 9 bases outside the gene matches. The CDR3 loop reads CASSVTPGLAGGPGELFF. CDR3 nucleotides: TGTGCCAGCAGCGTGACTCCGGGACTAGCGGGAGGGCCTGGGGAGCTGTTTTTT.

The J gene is TRBJ1-1, the V gene TRBV7-7; D perhaps matches TRBD1 (6 bases). Germline V CDR1 and CDR2: SSHAT, FNYEAQ (reference sequence). This CDR3 has 18 amino acids. Trimming shortened V by 6 bases and J by 8 bases, and 31 bases separated the two germline ends. The DNA for the CDR3 is TGTGCCAGCAGTCCACTCACCATCTCCGGGACAAAAAGGGCAGAAGCTTTCTTT. This codes for CASSPLTISGTKRAEAFF.

V is TRBV19 and J is TRBJ1-5; TRBD1 is a possible D gene (5 bases). Germline lookup yields CDR1 LNHDA and CDR2 SQIVND (reference sequence). This CDR3 region has 18 residues. V lost 5 bases and J 2 bases, leaving 22 bases between the germline ends. CDR3: CASSPSDMVFLGNQPQHF. CDR3 nucleotides: TGTGCCAGTAGTCCATCGGACATGGTATTTTTGGGCAATCAGCCCCAGCATTTT.

The chain is built from TRBV20-1 and TRBJ1-2, with D possibly matching TRBD1 (5 bases). The germline CDR1 and CDR2 sequences are DFQATT and SNEGSKA (reference sequence). Trimming stripped 6 bases from V and 6 bases from J, with 11 bases between. CDR3 length: 11 amino acids. CDR3 coding DNA: TGCAGTGCAGTCCGGGACCATGGCTACACCTTC. As protein: CSAVRDHGYTF.

The J gene is TRBJ1-1, the V gene TRBV6-5; D call uncertain. V dropped 0 bases and J dropped 6 bases, with 11 bases sitting between them. The germline V gene encodes CDR1 MNHEY and CDR2 SVGAGI. This CDR3 has 14 amino acids. The CDR3 here is CASSYSHAGSEAFF. CDR3 bases: TGTGCCAGCAGTTACTCACACGCCGGCTCTGAAGCTTTCTTT.

CDR3: CASSSGDYEQYF. For the CDR3, the DNA is TGCGCCAGCAGCTCGGGAGACTACGAGCAGTACTTC. The V and J genes are TRBV5-1 and TRBJ2-7; weak D call: TRBD2 (6 bases). The CDR3 runs 12 residues. Per germline, CDR1 SGHRS and CDR2 YFSETQ. Trimming stripped 3 bases from V and 3 bases from J, with 7 bases between.

The chain couples TRBV29-1 to TRBJ2-7; 8 nucleotides align to TRBD1. This CDR3 comprises 12 residues. Germline V gene sequence: CDR1 SQVTM, CDR2 ANQGSEA. After removal of 5 bases from V and 2 bases from J, the junction contained 2 bases not matched to a gene. CDR3: CSVQTGAYEQYF. The CDR3 DNA sequence: TGCAGCGTTCAGACAGGGGCCTACGAGCAGTACTTC.

This clone was seen only once. The chain employs TRBV7-6 and TRBJ2-7; D is uncertain. Trimming took 5 bases from V and 5 from J, leaving 16 bases between them. The V gene's germline CDR1 is SGHVS and CDR2 FNYEAQ. The CDR3 is 14 residues long. The CDR3 here is CASSPTSVGHEQYF. CDR3 nucleotide sequence: TGTGCCAGCAGCCCAACGTCGGTGGGTCACGAGCAGTACTTC.